This T cell receptor (beta chain) was obtained from a study of read filtering for tumor transcriptome and immune sequencing. Study-wide context: By R-ISS, stages I, II and III held 8, 16 and 7 patients.

The library was built from about 0.4 ug RNA with molecular barcoded adaptors for alpha/delta and beta/gamma chains. TCRdb fed the reads into MiXCR, producing one record per CDR3 protein. Of 46,000 or so distinct CDR3 sequences in the sample, roughly 18% were seen once. For this clonotype: One end of the junction varies from germline; a read error may be responsible.

This CDR3 spans 12 amino acids. Per the germline V gene, CDR1 is DFQATT and CDR2 is SNEGSKA (reference sequence). The receptor's source is a donor at least 40 years old with multiple myeloma. V usage is TRBV20-1 and J usage is TRBJ2-1, with a possible D match to TRBD1 (5 bases). The sample taken for sequencing was a population of CD138-negative cells sorted from bone marrow. CDR3 in DNA: TGCAGCGCTATCCACCAGGGATTCGAGCAGTTCTTC. Its protein product is CSAIHQGFEQFF.